One sample yielded the 25 T cell receptor beta chains listed below, sequenced in a study of blood T cell repertoires in COVID-19. The data were produced by immunoSEQ multiplex PCR, yet TCRdb's version contains in-frame clones alone and is incomplete. The sample includes over 150,000 clones, about 87% of them seen just once. The sample consisted of peripheral blood. The origin of the receptors is an older woman who had recovered from COVID-19.

V gene TRBV29-1 combines with J gene TRBJ2-6; TRBD1 is a possible D gene (5 bases). The CDR3 spans 13 residues. Deletions cut 3 bases from V and 3 bases from J, with 6 bases between. Germline V gene sequence: CDR1 SQVTM, CDR2 ANQGSEA. The CDR3 region is CSVDRVGANVLTF. For the CDR3, the DNA is TGCAGCGTTGACAGGGTTGGGGCCAACGTCCTGACTTTC.

The chain uses TRBV28 and TRBJ2-7; 9 bases line up with TRBD2. V trimming: 0 bases; J trimming: 5 bases; junction bases outside the gene matches: 5. The germline gives CDR1 MDHEN, CDR2 SYDVKM. The CDR3 length is 15 residues. In DNA, the CDR3 is TGTGCCAGCAGTTTATGGGCGGGGGGGCCGAACGAGCAGTACTTC. Its translation: CASSLWAGGPNEQYF.

This clone was seen a single time. The V call is TRBV19, the J call TRBJ2-7, with a tentative D call TRBD1 (6 bases). CDR3 size: 16 residues. CDR1 and CDR2 from the germline V gene are LNHDA and SQIVND (reference sequence). The V end lost 0 bases, the J end lost 7 bases, and 19 bases lay between the germline ends. The CDR3 nucleotides read TGTGCCAGTAGTATAGATTTAGTACAGGGTCTCTGGGAGCAGTACTTC. It yields the protein CASSIDLVQGLWEQYF.

In DNA form, the CDR3 reads TGTGCCTGGAACCGAGCGGGGGGGCCACGCAATGAGCAGTTCTTC. As protein: CAWNRAGGPRNEQFF. J is TRBJ2-1 and V is TRBV30; TRBD2 matches 10 bases. In germline, CDR1 is GTSNPN, CDR2 SVGIG (reference sequence). The CDR3 sequence is 15 residues long. The ends lost 4 bases at V and 6 bases at J; junction bases unmatched: 9.

The CDR3 nucleotides are TGTGCCAGCAGTCGGACAGGGTCCAATACCTACGAGCAGTACTTC. Its translation: CASSRTGSNTYEQYF. The chain couples TRBV27 to TRBJ2-7, with TRBD1 matching over 8 bases. V shed 5 bases and J 2 bases; nucleotides not matched to a gene: 8. The CDR3 sequence is 15 residues long. Germline V CDR1 and CDR2: MNHEY, SMNVEV (reference sequence).

The V gene is TRBV11-3, the J gene TRBJ2-2; TRBD1 matches 12 bases. The germline CDR1 and CDR2 sequences are SGHNT and YENEEA. The trim removed 1 base at V and 6 bases at J, leaving 6 bases unmatched. The CDR3 contains 17 residues. CDR3 in amino acids: CASSLGGTGGIAGELFF. CDR3 nucleotides: TGTGCCAGCAGCTTAGGAGGGACAGGGGGCATAGCCGGGGAGCTGTTTTTT.

This clone was counted a few times. J is TRBJ1-6 and V is TRBV5-6; D gene ambiguous. V was pared by 4 bases and J by 10 bases, with 6 bases between. CDR1 is SGHDT, CDR2 YYEEEE, per germline. The CDR3 spans 11 residues. CDR3 protein: CASSRGSPLHF. CDR3 nucleotide sequence: TGTGCCAGCAGCCGCGGGTCACCCCTCCACTTT.

The chain uses TRBV10-1 and TRBJ2-7, with 8 bases identical to TRBD1. Per the germline V gene, CDR1 is WNHNN and CDR2 is SYGVQD (reference sequence). The CDR3 has 13 residues. The ends lost 5 bases at V and 7 bases at J; junction bases unmatched: 7. CDR3 DNA: TGCGCCAGCAGTTATGACAGGGGCGGGGAGCAGTACTTC. This encodes CASSYDRGGEQYF.

The V call is TRBV5-4, the J call TRBJ1-1, with D unresolved. Trimming pared 4 bases from V and 1 base from J, leaving 11 bases between. Germline V gene lookup returns CDR1 SGHNT and CDR2 YYREEE (reference sequence). This CDR3 spans 14 amino acids. The DNA for the CDR3 is TGTGCCAGCAGCGACCTGAGCGAGAACACTGAAGCTTTCTTT. Protein: CASSDLSENTEAFF.

The CDR3 nucleotides are TGCGCCAGCAGCCCCGTGAGCTCCTACAATGAGCAGTTCTTC. This translates into CASSPVSSYNEQFF. The chain links TRBV4-1 to TRBJ2-1, with D uncertain. The CDR3 is 14 amino acids. The V gene lost 4 bases and the J gene lost 0 bases, with 7 bases spanning the gap. The germline gives CDR1 MGHRA, CDR2 YSYEKL.

The chain links TRBV7-9 to TRBJ1-4; D perhaps matches TRBD1 (6 bases). The CDR3 loop spans 14 amino acids. The germline CDR1 and CDR2 sequences are SEHNR and FQNEAQ (reference sequence). V shed 5 bases and J shed 3 bases, with 10 bases lying between them. CDR3 loop: CASSTGQPNEKLFF. CDR3 nucleotides: TGTGCCAGCAGCACCGGACAGCCTAATGAAAAACTGTTTTTT. Using reference TRBV7-9 and TRBJ1-4 for the parts outside the CDR3, the full variable domain is DTGVSQNPRHKITKRGQNVTFRCDPISEHNRLYWYRQTLGQGPEFLTYFQNEAQLEKSRLLSDRFSAERPKGSFSTLEIQRTEQGDSAMYLCASSTGQPNEKLFFGSGTQLSVL.

V is TRBV27 and J is TRBJ1-5; 8 nucleotides line up with TRBD1. J gave up 3 bases and V 5 bases, and 9 bases lay outside the gene matches. Looked up from germline, CDR1 is MNHEY and CDR2 is SMNVEV (reference sequence). CDR3 length: 16 residues. DNA for the CDR3: TGTGCCAGCAGTCCCGGGACAGGCCTCTCCAATCAGCCCCAGCATTTT. Residues: CASSPGTGLSNQPQHF.

The rearrangement joins TRBV5-1 to TRBJ2-6, with D perhaps matching TRBD2 (6 bases). The CDR3 sequence is 15 residues long. Trimming took off 4 bases at V and 0 bases at J, with 8 bases between the two ends. The germline CDR1 and CDR2 sequences are SGHRS and YFSETQ. For the CDR3, the DNA is TGCGCCAGCAGCCCGGGGGACTCTGGGGCCAACGTCCTGACTTTC. Translation gives CASSPGDSGANVLTF.

The gene calls are TRBV5-6 and TRBJ2-5; D might be TRBD2 (6 bases). The CDR3 loop spans 15 amino acids. Germline-derived CDR1 and CDR2 are SGHDT and YYEEEE. V lost 3 bases to trimming and J lost 5 bases, with 17 bases between them. The CDR3 spells CASSSLWTGEETQYF. The CDR3, as DNA: TGTGCCAGCAGCTCACTATGGACGGGGGAGGAGACCCAGTACTTC. Together with reference TRBV5-6 and TRBJ2-5, the CDR3 gives the full variable domain: DAGVTQSPTHLIKTRGQQVTLRCSPKSGHDTVSWYQQALGQGPQFIFQYYEEEERQRGNFPDRFSGHQFPNYSSELNVNALLLGDSALYLCASSSLWTGEETQYFGPGTRLLVL.

This chain links TRBV3-1 (or the pseudogene TRBV3-2) with TRBJ2-7; the D gene is possibly TRBD2 (6 bases). V dropped 1 base and J dropped 4 bases, with 17 bases sitting between them. The CDR3 sequence is 16 residues long. CDR1 is LGHDT, CDR2 YNNKEL, per germline (reference sequence). The CDR3 DNA reads as TGTGCCAGCAGCCAAGGTCCGGCAATGGGAGGTTACGAGCAGTACTTC. Encoded protein: CASSQGPAMGGYEQYF.

V gene TRBV7-3 combines with J gene TRBJ1-1; D unclear. The CDR3 spans 13 residues. Germline V gives CDR1 SGHTA, CDR2 FQGTGA. V lost 3 bases, J lost 3 bases, and 8 bases lay in between. The CDR3 reads CASSFYQDTEAFF. In DNA form, the CDR3 reads TGTGCCAGCAGCTTTTACCAGGACACTGAAGCTTTCTTT.

V and J are TRBV5-1 and TRBJ1-1, with 7 bases that match TRBD1. V was pared by 4 bases and J by 3 bases, with 6 bases of the junction left unmatched. The germline gives CDR1 SGHRS, CDR2 YFSETQ. There are 14 residues in the CDR3. CDR3 region: CASSPRQGDTEAFF. Here the CDR3 DNA reads TGCGCCAGCAGCCCCCGACAGGGTGACACTGAAGCTTTCTTT.

This chain uses TRBV5-1 with TRBJ2-4; TRBD2 matches 8 bases. The trim removed 2 bases at V and 2 bases at J, leaving 9 bases unmatched. Germline CDR1 SGHRS, CDR2 YFSETQ. The CDR3 has 17 amino acids. CDR3 loop: CASSLNSGGQTKNIQYF. The DNA for the CDR3 is TGCGCCAGCAGCTTAAACTCGGGGGGGCAAACCAAAAACATTCAGTACTTC.

The chain's CDR3 is CASSRPHSATNEKLFF. For the CDR3, the DNA is TGTGCCAGTAGCCGGCCCCACAGTGCAACTAATGAAAAACTGTTTTTT. V is TRBV19 and J is TRBJ1-4; D is ambiguous. Trimming cost V 6 bases and J 0 bases, with 14 bases left between them. Germline-derived CDR1 and CDR2 are LNHDA and SQIVND (reference sequence). CDR3 size: 16 residues.

The J gene is TRBJ1-5, the V gene TRBV19; 8 nucleotides match TRBD1. CDR3 length: 15 residues. The trim removed 5 bases at V and 3 bases at J, leaving 6 bases unmatched. CDR1 LNHDA and CDR2 SQIVND come from the germline V gene (reference sequence). DNA of the CDR3: TGTGCCAGTAGTCAACAGGGGGGATCCAATCAGCCCCAGCATTTT. Amino acid sequence: CASSQQGGSNQPQHF.

The gene calls are TRBV12-3 or TRBV12-4 and TRBJ2-7; the D is unclear. The CDR3 has 13 amino acids. V was pared by 6 bases and J by 0 bases, with 9 bases between. Here the CDR3 reads CASRVSGSYEQYF. CDR3 bases: TGTGCCAGCAGAGTATCCGGCTCCTACGAGCAGTACTTC.

The V and J genes are TRBV19 and TRBJ2-3; 8 bases line up with TRBD2. Germline-derived CDR1 and CDR2 are LNHDA and SQIVND (reference sequence). The CDR3 is 13 amino acids. Trimming cost V 10 bases and J 5 bases; bases outside gene matches: 8. CDR3 in DNA: TGTGCCATCGGTAGCGGGGAAAAAGATACGCAGTATTTT. Amino acid sequence: CAIGSGEKDTQYF. Using reference TRBV19 and TRBJ2-3 for the parts outside the CDR3, the full variable domain is DGGITQSPKYLFRKEGQNVTLSCEQNLNHDAMYWYRQDPGQGLRLIYYSQIVNDFQKGDIAEGYSVSREKKESFPLTVTSAQKNPTAFYLCAIGSGEKDTQYFGPGTRLTVL.

The chain joins TRBV28 to TRBJ1-1, with D perhaps matching TRBD1 (5 bases). Germline V gene lookup returns CDR1 MDHEN and CDR2 SYDVKM. Trimming stripped 3 bases from V and 4 bases from J, with 12 bases between. The CDR3 length is 14 residues. The CDR3 spells CASSLGGDSTEAFF. CDR3 DNA sequence: TGTGCCAGCAGTTTGGGGGGGGACTCCACTGAAGCTTTCTTT.

The gene calls are TRBV5-1 and TRBJ1-6; weak D call: TRBD1 (6 bases). The V and J ends lost 10 bases and 2 bases respectively, with 28 bases between them. Germline V gene data show CDR1 as SGHRS and CDR2 as YFSETQ. This CDR3 comprises 19 residues. DNA of the CDR3: TGCGCCGGACCTACTTGGGGAGGGGGGGGGATTACCTATAATTCACCCCTCCACTTT. The encoded protein is CAGPTWGGGGITYNSPLHF. The variable domain in full, with the rest retrieved from reference TRBV5-1 and TRBJ1-6, is KAGVTQTPRYLIKTRGQQVTLSCSPISGHRSVSWYQQTPGQGLQFLFEYFSETQRNKGNFPGRFSGRQFSNSRSEMNVSTLELGDSALYLCAGPTWGGGGITYNSPLHFGNGTRLTVT.

The chain couples TRBV12-3 or TRBV12-4 to TRBJ1-1; a possible D gene is TRBD1 (5 bases). The CDR3 sequence is 13 residues long. Trimming stripped 7 bases from V and 3 bases from J, with 12 bases between. CDR3 protein: CASILTGDTEAFF. In DNA form, the CDR3 reads TGTGCCAGCATCCTCACAGGCGACACTGAAGCTTTCTTT.